This T cell receptor beta chain was identified during a study of T cell responses to AZD1222 COVID-19 vaccine. Looked up from germline, CDR1 is MNHEY and CDR2 is SVGAGI. This CDR3 spans 12 amino acids. V lost 7 bases and J 5 bases, leaving 12 bases between the germline ends. Study-wide results and limits: Sampled repertoires all dated from after the peak T cell response. Donors were chiefly white British, with a greater number of females, and clonal diversity was perhaps underestimated.

Profiled with immunoSEQ multiplex PCR; TCRdb holds only in-frame clones, not every one. The sample comprises about 97,000 clones, 75% to 90% of which are singletons, and around 7% rests with the top ten. For this clone: Its cognate antigen is unknown.

Sequences were derived from peripheral blood, sampled on day 0 of AZD1222 vaccination. The rearrangement uses TRBV6-5 and TRBJ2-7; perhaps TRBD2 as D (5 bases). The sequence was obtained from an adult in good health. DNA for the CDR3: TGTGCCAGCACTGGGAACGGGAACGAGCAGTACTTC. Translated: CASTGNGNEQYF.